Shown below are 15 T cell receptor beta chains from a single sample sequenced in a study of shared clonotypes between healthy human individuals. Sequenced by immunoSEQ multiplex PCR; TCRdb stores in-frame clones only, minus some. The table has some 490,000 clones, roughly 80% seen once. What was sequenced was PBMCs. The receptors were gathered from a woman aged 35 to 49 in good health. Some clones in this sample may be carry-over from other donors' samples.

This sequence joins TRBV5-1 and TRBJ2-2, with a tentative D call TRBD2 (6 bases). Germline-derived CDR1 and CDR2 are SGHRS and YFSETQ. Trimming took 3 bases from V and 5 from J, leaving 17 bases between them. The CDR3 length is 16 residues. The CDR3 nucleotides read TGCGCCAGCAGCTCCGAGACTAGGGCGTTGACCGGGGAGCTGTTTTTT. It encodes CASSSETRALTGELFF.

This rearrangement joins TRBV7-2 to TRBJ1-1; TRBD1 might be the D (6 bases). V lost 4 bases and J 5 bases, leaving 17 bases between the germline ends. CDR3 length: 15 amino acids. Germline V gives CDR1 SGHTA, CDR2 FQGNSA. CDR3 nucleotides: TGTGCCAGCAGCTCCCGTTCGGGGGGGCGGACTGAAGCTTTCTTT. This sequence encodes CASSSRSGGRTEAFF.

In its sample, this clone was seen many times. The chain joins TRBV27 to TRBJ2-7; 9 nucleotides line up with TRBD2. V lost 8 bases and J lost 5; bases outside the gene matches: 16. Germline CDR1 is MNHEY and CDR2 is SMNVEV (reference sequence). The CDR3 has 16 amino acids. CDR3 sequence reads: CASRDRKAGGFHEQYF. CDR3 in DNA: TGTGCCAGCCGAGATCGGAAAGCGGGAGGATTCCACGAGCAGTACTTC.

CDR3 coding DNA: TGTGCCACCTCAGCAAGCGGGAGGGGCGAGACCCAGTACTTC. This translates into CATSASGRGETQYF. The genes are TRBV5-4 and TRBJ2-5, with TRBD2 matching 10 bases. The trim removed 9 bases at V and 5 bases at J, leaving 10 bases unmatched. Germline CDR1 SGHNT, CDR2 YYREEE (reference sequence). CDR3 length equals 14 residues.

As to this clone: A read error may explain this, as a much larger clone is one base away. Written as DNA, the CDR3 is TGTGCCAGCAGCGTGGGACGTAGCTCCTACAATAAGCAGTTCTTC. Protein product: CASSVGRSSYNKQFF. The chain recombines TRBV9 with TRBJ2-1; the D call may be TRBD1 or TRBD2 (5 bases each). The germline gives CDR1 SGDLS, CDR2 YYNGEE. The CDR3 length is 15 residues.

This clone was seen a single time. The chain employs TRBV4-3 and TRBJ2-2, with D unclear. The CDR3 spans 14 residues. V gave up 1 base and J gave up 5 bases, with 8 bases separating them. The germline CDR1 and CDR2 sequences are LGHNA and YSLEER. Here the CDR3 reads CASSQALVTGELFF. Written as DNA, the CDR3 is TGCGCCAGCAGCCAAGCCCTAGTGACCGGGGAGCTGTTTTTT.

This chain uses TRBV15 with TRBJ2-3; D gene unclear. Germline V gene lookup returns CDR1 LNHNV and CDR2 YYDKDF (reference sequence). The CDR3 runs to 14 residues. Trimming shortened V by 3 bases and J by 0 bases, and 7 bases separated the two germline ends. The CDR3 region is CATSRRLSTDTQYF. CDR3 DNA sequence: TGTGCCACCAGCAGGCGTCTTAGCACAGATACGCAGTATTTT.

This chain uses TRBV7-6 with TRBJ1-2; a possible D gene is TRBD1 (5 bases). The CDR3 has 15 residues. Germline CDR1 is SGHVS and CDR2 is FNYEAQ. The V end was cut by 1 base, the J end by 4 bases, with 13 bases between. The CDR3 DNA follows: TGTGCCAGCAGCTTAGGTTCAGGGTACGGCTATGGCTACACCTTC. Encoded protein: CASSLGSGYGYGYTF. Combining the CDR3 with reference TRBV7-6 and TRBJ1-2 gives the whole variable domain GAGVSQSPRYKVTKRGQDVALRCDPISGHVSLYWYRQALGQGPEFLTYFNYEAQQDKSGLPNDRFSAERPEGSISTLTIQRTEQRDSAMYRCASSLGSGYGYGYTFGSGTRLTVV.

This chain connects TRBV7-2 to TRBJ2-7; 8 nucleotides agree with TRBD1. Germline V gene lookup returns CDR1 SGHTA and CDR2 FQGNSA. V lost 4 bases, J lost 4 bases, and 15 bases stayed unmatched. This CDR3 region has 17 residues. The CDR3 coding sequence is TGTGCCAGCAGCTCAGGGGGCCCCGTGGGACAGGTATACGAGCAGTACTTC. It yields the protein CASSSGGPVGQVYEQYF.

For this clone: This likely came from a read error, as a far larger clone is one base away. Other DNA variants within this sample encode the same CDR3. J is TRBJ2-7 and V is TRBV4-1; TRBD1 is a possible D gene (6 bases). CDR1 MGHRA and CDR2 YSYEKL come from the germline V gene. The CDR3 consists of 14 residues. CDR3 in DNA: TGCGCAAGCAGCCTAAGGGACAACTCCTACGAGCAGTACTTC. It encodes CASSLRDNSYEQYF.

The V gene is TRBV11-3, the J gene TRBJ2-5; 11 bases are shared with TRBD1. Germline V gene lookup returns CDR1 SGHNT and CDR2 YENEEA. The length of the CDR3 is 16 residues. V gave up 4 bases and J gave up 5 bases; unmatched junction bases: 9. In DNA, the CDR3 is TGTGCCAGCAGCTCTCGGACAGGGGGCGGCTCGGAGACCCAGTACTTC. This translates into CASSSRTGGGSETQYF. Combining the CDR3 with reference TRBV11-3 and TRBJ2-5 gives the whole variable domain EAGVVQSPRYKIIEKKQPVAFWCNPISGHNTLYWYLQNLGQGPELLIRYENEEAVDDSQLPKDRFSAERLKGVDSTLKIQPAELGDSAVYLCASSSRTGGGSETQYFGPGTRLLVL.

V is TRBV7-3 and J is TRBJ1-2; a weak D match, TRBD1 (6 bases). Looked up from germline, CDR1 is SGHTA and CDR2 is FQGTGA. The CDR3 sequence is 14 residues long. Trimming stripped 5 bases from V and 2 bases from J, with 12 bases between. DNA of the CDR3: TGTGCCAGCAGCCTCTCCGGGGGCAACTATGGCTACACCTTC. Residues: CASSLSGGNYGYTF.

This CDR3 is CSVGGDQPQHF. The CDR3 coding sequence is TGCAGCGTTGGGGGGGATCAGCCCCAGCATTTT. The chain couples TRBV29-1 to TRBJ1-5, with D maybe TRBD1 (5 bases). The V gene lost 4 bases and the J gene lost 5 bases, with 6 bases spanning the gap. This CDR3 region has 11 residues. CDR1 SQVTM and CDR2 ANQGSEA come from the germline V gene.

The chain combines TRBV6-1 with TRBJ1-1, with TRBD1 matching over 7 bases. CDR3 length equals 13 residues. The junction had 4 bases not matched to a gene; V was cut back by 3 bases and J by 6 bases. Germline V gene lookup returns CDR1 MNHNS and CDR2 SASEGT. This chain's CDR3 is CASSDRGLSEAFF. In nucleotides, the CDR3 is TGTGCCAGCAGTGACAGGGGGTTGTCTGAAGCTTTCTTT.

The CDR3, as DNA: TGCAGCGTTGGGCAGGGGGATGGCGAGCAGTACTTC. Protein product: CSVGQGDGEQYF. This chain connects TRBV29-1 to TRBJ2-7, with 7 positions matching TRBD1. Looked up from germline, CDR1 is SQVTM and CDR2 is ANQGSEA. The ends lost 4 bases at V and 6 bases at J; junction bases unmatched: 6. The CDR3 totals 12 residues.